This T cell receptor (beta chain) was obtained from a study of cytomegalovirus exposure and HLA in healthy donors. Study-level findings and limits: Accurate HLA-A and HLA-B prediction from TCR beta sequences was reported for most subjects. An apparent linkage of common viral pathogens to several of the most significant clusters emerged in a later analysis. Later analysis found that TCR beta chains associated with HLA were more clonally expanded than other, equally common chains.

This CDR3 region has 14 residues. Germline loops: CDR1 GTSNPN, CDR2 SVGIG (reference sequence). V shed 5 bases, J shed 1 base, and the junction held 6 bases outside the gene matches. A multiplex PCR was run with 60 Vbeta primers and 13 Jbeta primers. Only in-frame clones appear in the TCRdb table, and some are missing; sequencing was by immunoSEQ multiplex PCR. The top ten hold about 1.2% of the sample, which has tens of thousands of clones, 81% seen once. In regard to this clone: Its cognate antigen is unknown.

This TCR derives from a girl aged 2-10 years in good health and CMV-seropositive. This chain connects TRBV30 to TRBJ1-1; TRBD1 matches 8 bases. Input material: PBMCs. DNA for the CDR3: TGTGCCTGGGACTTCGGGACAGGGAACACTGAAGCTTTCTTT. Protein product: CAWDFGTGNTEAFF.